This paragraph reports one T cell receptor beta chain. Its antigen remains unknown. Profiling relied on immunoSEQ multiplex PCR, and the TCRdb table lists in-frame clones only, not all of them. The table includes roughly 67,000 clones, around nine tenths detected once. The data were obtained in a study of OX40 agonist ivuxolimab in advanced cancers. V was clipped by 6 bases and J by 1 base, with 15 bases between them. This CDR3 region has 15 residues. Germline V gene lookup returns CDR1 ENHRY and CDR2 SYGVKD. Study-level results: Expanded peripheral T cell antigen specificity was not determined.

This clonotype was obtained from an adult with an advanced solid tumor such as melanoma, head and neck, liver or kidney cancer. The sample here was CD4+ or CD8+ T cells sorted from blood, taken in a trial of the OX40 agonist ivuxolimab. The rearrangement uses TRBV10-3 and TRBJ1-1; maybe TRBD1 (6 bases). As DNA, the CDR3 is TGTGCCATCAGGTTCGAGGGGGTCACGAACACTGAAGCTTTCTTT. This sequence encodes CAIRFEGVTNTEAFF.